This T cell receptor (beta chain) was recorded in a study of molecular identifiers for immune sequencing clone quantification. Points from the study as a whole: Clones above 20 RNA copies held over 98% of effector molecules, under 1% in naive cells.

Via MiXCR, TCRdb re-called the PCR reads, giving one row per CDR3 protein. This table holds some 680,000 distinct CDR3 sequences, 25% found once. V was clipped by 1 base and J by 4 bases, with 23 bases between them. This CDR3 spans 19 amino acids. CDR1 MNHEY and CDR2 SVGEGT come from the germline V gene. This clonotype appeared many times. The antigen remains unidentified. Sorting recovered naive CD8 T cells on a CD8+CD4-CCR7+CD45RA+ profile. The sample comprised naive CD8+ T cells from blood, with Jurkat cell RNA spiked in. Noted subset: FACS-sorted CD8+CD4-CCR7+CD45RA+ naive T cells. The chain links TRBV6-2 or TRBV6-3 to TRBJ1-5, with D possibly being TRBD1 (6 bases). The sequence came from a human donor in good health. Some libraries in this study had Jurkat cell RNA spiked in. In nucleotides, the CDR3 is TGTGCCAGCAGTTACTTCAGGATCCGGGACATCCAAGGGAATCAGCCCCAGCATTTT. Its translation: CASSYFRIRDIQGNQPQHF.